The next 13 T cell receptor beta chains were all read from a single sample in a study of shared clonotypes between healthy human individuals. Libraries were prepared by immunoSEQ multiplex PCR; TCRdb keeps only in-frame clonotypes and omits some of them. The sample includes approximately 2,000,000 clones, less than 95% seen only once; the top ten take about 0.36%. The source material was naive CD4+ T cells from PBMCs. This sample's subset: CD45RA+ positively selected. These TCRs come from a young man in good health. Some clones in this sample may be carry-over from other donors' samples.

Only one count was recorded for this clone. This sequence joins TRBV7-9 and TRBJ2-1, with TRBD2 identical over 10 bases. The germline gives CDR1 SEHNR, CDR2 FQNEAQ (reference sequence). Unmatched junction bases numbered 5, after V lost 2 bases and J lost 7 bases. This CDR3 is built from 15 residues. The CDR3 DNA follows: TGTGCCAGCAGCTTATGGCTAGCGGGGGAAAATGAGCAGTTCTTC. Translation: CASSLWLAGENEQFF.

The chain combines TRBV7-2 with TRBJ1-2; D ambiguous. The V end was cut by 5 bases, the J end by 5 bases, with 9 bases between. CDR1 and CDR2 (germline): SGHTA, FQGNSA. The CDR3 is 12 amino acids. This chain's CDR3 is CASSDLGYGYTF. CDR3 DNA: TGTGCCAGCAGCGACCTGGGTTATGGCTACACCTTC.

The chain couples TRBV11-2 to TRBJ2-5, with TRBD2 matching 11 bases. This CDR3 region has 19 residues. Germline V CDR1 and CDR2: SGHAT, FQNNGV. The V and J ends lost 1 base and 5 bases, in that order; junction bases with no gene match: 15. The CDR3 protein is CASSLGRGPSGRHSETQYF. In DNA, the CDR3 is TGTGCCAGCAGCTTAGGCAGGGGACCTAGCGGGAGGCATTCGGAGACCCAGTACTTC.

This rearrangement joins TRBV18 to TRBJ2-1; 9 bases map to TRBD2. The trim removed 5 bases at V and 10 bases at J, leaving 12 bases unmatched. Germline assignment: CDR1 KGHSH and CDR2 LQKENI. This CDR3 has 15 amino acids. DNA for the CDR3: TGTGCCAGCTCAGCTCCGGGACTAGCACCCGGCGAGCAGTTCTTC. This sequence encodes CASSAPGLAPGEQFF.

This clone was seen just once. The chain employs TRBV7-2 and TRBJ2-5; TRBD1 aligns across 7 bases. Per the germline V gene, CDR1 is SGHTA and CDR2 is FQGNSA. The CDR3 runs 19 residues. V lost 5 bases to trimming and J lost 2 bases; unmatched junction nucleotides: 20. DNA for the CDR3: TGTGCCAGCAGCCCTCGGACCCCGTTACAGGGGACCCTTCAAGAGACCCAGTACTTC. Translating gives CASSPRTPLQGTLQETQYF.

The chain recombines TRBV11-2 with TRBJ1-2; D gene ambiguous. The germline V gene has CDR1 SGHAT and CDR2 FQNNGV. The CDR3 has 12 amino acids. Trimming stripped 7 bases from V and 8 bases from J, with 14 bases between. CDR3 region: CASTGGVGGYTF. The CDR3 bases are TGTGCCAGCACCGGCGGCGTGGGGGGCTACACCTTC.

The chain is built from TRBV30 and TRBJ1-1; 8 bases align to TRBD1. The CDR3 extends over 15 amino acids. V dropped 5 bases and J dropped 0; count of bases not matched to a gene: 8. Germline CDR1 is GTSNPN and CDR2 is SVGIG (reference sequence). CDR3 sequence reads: CAWFTGGMVNTEAFF. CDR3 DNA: TGTGCCTGGTTCACAGGGGGAATGGTGAACACTGAAGCTTTCTTT.

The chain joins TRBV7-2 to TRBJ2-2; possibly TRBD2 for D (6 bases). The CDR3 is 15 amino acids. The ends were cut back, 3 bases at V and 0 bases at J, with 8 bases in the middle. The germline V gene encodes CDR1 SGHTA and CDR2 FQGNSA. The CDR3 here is CASSLAGSNTGELFF. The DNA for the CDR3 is TGTGCCAGCAGCTTGGCGGGATCGAACACCGGGGAGCTGTTTTTT.

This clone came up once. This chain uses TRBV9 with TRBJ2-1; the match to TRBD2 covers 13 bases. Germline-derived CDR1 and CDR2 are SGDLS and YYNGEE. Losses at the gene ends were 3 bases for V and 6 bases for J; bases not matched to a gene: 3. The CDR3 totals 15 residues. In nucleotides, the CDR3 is TGTGCCAGCAGCGCGCGGACTAGCGGGAGCAATGAGCAGTTCTTC. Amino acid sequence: CASSARTSGSNEQFF.

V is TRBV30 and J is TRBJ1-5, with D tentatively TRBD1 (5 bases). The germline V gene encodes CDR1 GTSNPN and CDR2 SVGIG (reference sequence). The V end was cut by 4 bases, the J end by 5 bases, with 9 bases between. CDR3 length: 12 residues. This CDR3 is CAWNQGDQPQHF. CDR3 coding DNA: TGTGCCTGGAATCAGGGAGATCAGCCCCAGCATTTT. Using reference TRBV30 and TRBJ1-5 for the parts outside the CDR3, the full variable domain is SQTIHQWPATLVQPVGSPLSLECTVEGTSNPNLYWYRQAAGRGLQLLFYSVGIGQISSEVPQNLSASRPQDRQFILSSKKLLLSDSGFYLCAWNQGDQPQHFGDGTRLSIL.

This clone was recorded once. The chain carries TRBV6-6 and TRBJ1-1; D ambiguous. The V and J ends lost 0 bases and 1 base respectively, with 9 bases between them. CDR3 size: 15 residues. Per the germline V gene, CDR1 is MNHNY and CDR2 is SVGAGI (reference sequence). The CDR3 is CASSYSPTRNTEAFF. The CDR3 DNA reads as TGTGCCAGCAGTTACTCCCCTACCAGGAACACTGAAGCTTTCTTT.

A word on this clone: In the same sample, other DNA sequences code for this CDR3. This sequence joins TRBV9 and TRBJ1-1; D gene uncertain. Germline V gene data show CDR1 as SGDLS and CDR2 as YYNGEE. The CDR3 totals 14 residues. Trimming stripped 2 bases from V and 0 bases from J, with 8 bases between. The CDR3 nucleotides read TGTGCCAGCAGCGTGGACGGAATGAACACTGAAGCTTTCTTT. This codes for CASSVDGMNTEAFF.

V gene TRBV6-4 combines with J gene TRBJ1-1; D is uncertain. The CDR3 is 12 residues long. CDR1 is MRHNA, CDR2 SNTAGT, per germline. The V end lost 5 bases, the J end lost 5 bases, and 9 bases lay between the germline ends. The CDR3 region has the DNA TGTGCCAGCAGTAGGCCGGGAACTGAAGCTTTCTTT. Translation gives CASSRPGTEAFF.